The TCR beta chain under discussion was sequenced for a study of T-cell memory formation after mild COVID-19. Study conclusions and caveats: Most CD4+ clones that shrank were in CM and EM, while CD8+ ones turned up in EMRA. Prior to infection, memory already included some responding clones, suggesting cross-reactive memory joined.

Employing constant-segment primers, 5'RACE generated TCR alpha and TCR beta cDNA libraries bearing sample barcodes and UMIs. One entry per CDR3 protein, called by TCRdb with MiXCR from the 5' RACE reads. The sample lists hundreds of thousands of distinct CDR3 sequences; 25% to 30% were seen once. Note on this clonotype: As yet, its antigen is unknown.

CDR1 KGHSH and CDR2 LQKENI come from the germline V gene. The J segment lost 5 bases and the V segment lost 3 bases, leaving 6 bases of the junction unmatched. The CDR3 contains 17 residues. The chain combines TRBV18 with TRBJ2-3; 15 bases map to TRBD2. Sequenced input: PBMCs or a T cell subset sorted from them (not recorded which). This clonotype was obtained from an adult woman who had mild COVID-19 (a few samples of this study predate the infection). Cell type and time point are not known. CDR3 bases: TGTGCCAGCTCACCCGGACTAGCGGGAGGGCGAAGAGATACGCAGTATTTT. Translation: CASSPGLAGGRRDTQYF.